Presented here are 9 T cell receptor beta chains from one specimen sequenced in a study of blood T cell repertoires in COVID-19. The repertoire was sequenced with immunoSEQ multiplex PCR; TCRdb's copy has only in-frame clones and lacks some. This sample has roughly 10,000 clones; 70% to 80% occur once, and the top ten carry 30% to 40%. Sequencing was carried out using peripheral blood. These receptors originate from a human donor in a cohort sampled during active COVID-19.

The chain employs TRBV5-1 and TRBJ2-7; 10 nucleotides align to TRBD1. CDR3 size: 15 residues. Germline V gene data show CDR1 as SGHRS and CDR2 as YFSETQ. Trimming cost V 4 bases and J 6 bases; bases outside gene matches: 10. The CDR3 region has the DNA TGCGCCAGCAGCCCATCCGCGAGGACAGGGGGCGAGCAGTACTTC. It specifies CASSPSARTGGEQYF.

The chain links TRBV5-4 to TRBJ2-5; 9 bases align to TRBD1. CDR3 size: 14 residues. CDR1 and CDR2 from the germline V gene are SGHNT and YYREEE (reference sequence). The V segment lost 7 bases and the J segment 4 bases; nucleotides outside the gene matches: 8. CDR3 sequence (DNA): TGTGCCAGCCACCAAGGACAGGGGAGAGAGACCCAGTACTTC. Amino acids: CASHQGQGRETQYF.

Written as DNA, the CDR3 is TGTGCCAGCAGCTGGGGACAGATCAATCAGCCCCAGCATTTT. Its protein product is CASSWGQINQPQHF. The rearrangement links TRBV7-2 to TRBJ1-5, with 7 bases lining up with TRBD1. The germline gives CDR1 SGHTA, CDR2 FQGNSA. The CDR3 contains 14 residues. Trimming cost V 4 bases and J 3 bases; bases outside gene matches: 3. Complete variable domain (other parts from reference TRBV7-2 and TRBJ1-5): GAGVSQSPSNKVTEKGKDVELRCDPISGHTALYWYRQSLGQGLEFLIYFQGNSAPDKSGLPSDRFSAERTGGSVSTLTIQRTQQEDSAVYLCASSWGQINQPQHFGDGTRLSIL.

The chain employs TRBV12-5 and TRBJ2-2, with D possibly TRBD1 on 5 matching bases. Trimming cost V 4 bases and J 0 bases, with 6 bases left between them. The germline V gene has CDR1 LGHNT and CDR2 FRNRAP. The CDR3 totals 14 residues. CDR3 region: CASGSGTNTGELFF. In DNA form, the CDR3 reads TGTGCTAGTGGTTCAGGGACGAACACCGGGGAGCTGTTTTTT.

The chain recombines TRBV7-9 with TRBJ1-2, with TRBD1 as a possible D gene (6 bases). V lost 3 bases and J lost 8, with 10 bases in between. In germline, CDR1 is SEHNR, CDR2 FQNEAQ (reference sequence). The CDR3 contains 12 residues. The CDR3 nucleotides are TGTGCCAGCAGCTTTGAGGGGGAAGGCTACACCTTC. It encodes CASSFEGEGYTF.

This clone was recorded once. Here the CDR3 reads CASTHLGGTLRGETQYF. DNA of the CDR3: TGTGCCAGCACCCACCTGGGCGGCACTCTCAGGGGAGAGACCCAGTACTTC. The chain combines TRBV3-1 (or the pseudogene TRBV3-2) with TRBJ2-5; possible D gene TRBD1, 6 bases. Trimming shortened V by 7 bases and J by 4 bases, and 25 bases separated the two germline ends. CDR1 and CDR2 (germline): LGHDT, YNNKEL (reference sequence). This CDR3 comprises 17 residues.

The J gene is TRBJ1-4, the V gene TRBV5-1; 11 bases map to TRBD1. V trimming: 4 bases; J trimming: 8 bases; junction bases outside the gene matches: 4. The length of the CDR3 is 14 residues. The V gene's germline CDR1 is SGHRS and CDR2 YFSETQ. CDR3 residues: CASSQGQGVEKLFF. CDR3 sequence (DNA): TGCGCCAGCAGCCAGGGACAGGGGGTGGAAAAACTGTTTTTT.

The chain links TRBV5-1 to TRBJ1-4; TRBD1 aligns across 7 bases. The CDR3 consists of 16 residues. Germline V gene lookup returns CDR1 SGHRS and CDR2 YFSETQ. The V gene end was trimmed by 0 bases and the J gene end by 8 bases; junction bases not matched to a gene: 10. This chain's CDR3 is CASSLGPTGSAEKLFF. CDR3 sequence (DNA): TGCGCCAGCAGCTTGGGCCCGACAGGGTCCGCAGAAAAACTGTTTTTT.

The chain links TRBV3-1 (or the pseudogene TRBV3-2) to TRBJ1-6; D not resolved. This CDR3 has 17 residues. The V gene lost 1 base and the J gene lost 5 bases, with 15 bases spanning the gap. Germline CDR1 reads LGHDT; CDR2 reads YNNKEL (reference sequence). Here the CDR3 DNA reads TGTGCCAGCAGCCAAGGTTTCGACACTTCGAATAATTCACCCCTCCACTTT. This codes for CASSQGFDTSNNSPLHF.